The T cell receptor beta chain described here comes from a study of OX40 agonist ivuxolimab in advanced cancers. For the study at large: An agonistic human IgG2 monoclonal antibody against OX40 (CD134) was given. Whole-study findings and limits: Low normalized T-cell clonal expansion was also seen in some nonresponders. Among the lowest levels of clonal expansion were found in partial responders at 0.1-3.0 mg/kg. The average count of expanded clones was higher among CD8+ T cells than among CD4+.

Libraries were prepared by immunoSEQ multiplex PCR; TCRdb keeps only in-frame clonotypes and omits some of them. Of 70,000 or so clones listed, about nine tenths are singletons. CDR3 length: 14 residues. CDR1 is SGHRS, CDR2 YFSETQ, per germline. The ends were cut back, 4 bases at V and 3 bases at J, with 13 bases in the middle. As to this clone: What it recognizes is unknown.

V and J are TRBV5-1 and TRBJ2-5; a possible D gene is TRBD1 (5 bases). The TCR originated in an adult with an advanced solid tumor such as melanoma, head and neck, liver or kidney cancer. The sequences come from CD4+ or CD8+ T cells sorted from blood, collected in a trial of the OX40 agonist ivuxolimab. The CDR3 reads CASSLDRPEETQYF. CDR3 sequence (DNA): TGCGCCAGCAGCCTCGACAGACCCGAAGAGACCCAGTACTTC.